The rows below give T cell receptor beta chains drawn from one sample of a study of blood T cell repertoires in COVID-19. Measured with immunoSEQ multiplex PCR; TCRdb has only the in-frame clones, and not every one. The sample gives 150,000 to 200,000 clones, around four fifths of which show up once; approximately 12% is in the top ten. Material for sequencing was PBMCs or T cells enriched from blood (not recorded which). These receptors all come from a woman in her fifties or sixties who had recovered from COVID-19. Each CDR3 is given with its conserved first and last residue. D genes are given only for firm matches. Size values are once, few and many counts, or a class for expanded clones, and some rows have none.

>.|TRBV2|.|TRBJ1-3
TGTGCCAGCAGTGTCTCGGGGATAAACACCATATATTTT
CASSVSGINTIYF
>TRBD2|TRBV7-3|.|TRBJ2-1
TGTGCCAGCAGCCTGACGGGACTAGCGGGGGGGCGTGAGCAGTTCTTC
CASSLTGLAGGREQFF
>.|TRBV28|.|TRBJ1-2
TGTGCCAGCAGTTTAAGCGCAGTCCTCTATGGCTACACCTTC
CASSLSAVLYGYTF
>.|TRBV3-1/TRBV3-2|many|TRBJ1-4
TGTGCCAGCAGCCAAGCCGGGAATGAAAAACTGTTTTTT
CASSQAGNEKLFF
>TRBD2|TRBV30|.|TRBJ2-2
TGTGCCTGGAGTCCGACCGGGACTATAACCGGGGAGCTGTTTTTT
CAWSPTGTITGELFF
>TRBD1|TRBV23-1|many|TRBJ2-1
TGCGCCAGCAGTCGCGACCAGACAGGGGTGTGGGATGAGCAGTTCTTC
CASSRDQTGVWDEQFF
>.|TRBV5-8|.|TRBJ1-5
TGTGCCAGCACCCCTAGGCCGGGGTTGCAGCCCCAGCATTTT
CASTPRPGLQPQHF
>.|TRBV3-1/TRBV3-2|.|TRBJ2-3
TGTGCCAGCAGCCAAGACCTACTGAATACGCAGTATTTT
CASSQDLLNTQYF
>TRBD1|TRBV4-2|.|TRBJ2-1
TGTGCCAGCAGCCAAGTAGGACAGGGGGGCCATGAGCAGTTCTTC
CASSQVGQGGHEQFF
>TRBD1|TRBV7-9|.|TRBJ2-7
TGTGCCAGCAGCTCTCCCGGGACAGGGACGGGGGAGCAGTACTTC
CASSSPGTGTGEQYF
>TRBD2|TRBV7-8|.|TRBJ2-3
TGTGCCAGCAGCTTAGAACTAGCGGGAGGGTCAGATACGCAGTATTTT
CASSLELAGGSDTQYF
>TRBD1|TRBV25-1|.|TRBJ1-2
TGTGCCAGCAGTGTAGGGACAGGTCGGAGCTACACCTTC
CASSVGTGRSYTF
>.|TRBV28|.|TRBJ1-2
TGTGCCAGCAGTTTGGGGACAAGGAACTATGGCTACACCTTC
CASSLGTRNYGYTF
>.|TRBV4-2|.|TRBJ1-5
TGTGCCAGCAGCCAAGATCCCTCCGGCAATCAGCCCCAGCATTTT
CASSQDPSGNQPQHF
>TRBD1|TRBV3-1/TRBV3-2|.|TRBJ1-5
TGTGCCAGCAGCGCCCAAAGCGGAGGGGGCCAGCCCCAGCATTTT
CASSAQSGGGQPQHF
>.|TRBV6-5|.|TRBJ2-2
TGTGCCAGCAGGGAGGGTGGCGGGGAGCTGTTTTTT
CASREGGGELFF
>.|TRBV29-1|.|TRBJ1-1
TGCAGCGTTGTGTCTGCCAGGGCGAACACTGAAGCTTTCTTT
CSVVSARANTEAFF
>TRBD1|TRBV28|.|TRBJ1-6
TGTGCCAGCAGCCCCGGGACAGCGAAAGCGGAAGCCTATAATTCACCCCTCCACTTT
CASSPGTAKAEAYNSPLHF
>TRBD1|TRBV5-4|.|TRBJ1-1
TGTGCCAGCCGCCGGACAGGGAACACTGAAGCTTTCTTT
CASRRTGNTEAFF
>TRBD1|TRBV29-1|.|TRBJ2-1
TGCAGCGTTGTCGAGGGGGCATTAGTCAATGAGCAGTTCTTC
CSVVEGALVNEQFF
>.|TRBV5-6|.|TRBJ2-5
TGTGCCAGCAGTTCCGGAGGGCGGGGTCCAGAGACCCAGTACTTC
CASSSGGRGPETQYF
>.|TRBV30|.|TRBJ1-6
TGTGCCTGGAGTGCTCTTGTGGGGGCCAGTTCACCCCTCCACTTT
CAWSALVGASSPLHF
>TRBD1|TRBV2|.|TRBJ1-6
TGTGCCAGCAGTGCAGCACAGGGGGCTTATAATTCACCCCTCCACTTT
CASSAAQGAYNSPLHF
>.|TRBV9|.|TRBJ2-7
TGTGCCAGCAGCGTAGGATCCCGGGGCGAGCAGTACTTC
CASSVGSRGEQYF
>.|TRBV30|.|TRBJ1-1
TGTGCTTCGGACCTACAGGGTACGTACACTGAAGCTTTCTTT
CASDLQGTYTEAFF
>.|TRBV18|.|TRBJ2-3
TGTGCCAGCTCACCCCTGTCAGGGGTCACTAGCACAGATACGCAGTATTTT
CASSPLSGVTSTDTQYF
>.|TRBV27|.|TRBJ1-1
TGTGCCAGCAGTCGACAGAACATGAACACTGAAGCTTTCTTT
CASSRQNMNTEAFF
>TRBD1|TRBV12-5|.|TRBJ1-2
TGTGCTAGTGTCCGGGACAGTAACTATGGCTACACCTTC
CASVRDSNYGYTF
>.|TRBV11-2|.|TRBJ2-3
TGTGCCAGCAGCTTACAGGTCTTCACAGATACGCAGTATTTT
CASSLQVFTDTQYF
>.|TRBV6-6|.|TRBJ2-1
TGTGCCAGCGGCTTGAATGAGCAGTTCTTC
CASGLNEQFF